This T cell receptor (delta chain) was captured in a study of γδ T cells in repeated Plasmodium falciparum infection. Bulk repertoires came from Vgamma9/Vdelta2+ or Vdelta2-negative gammadelta T cells flow-sorted from PBMC. This CDR3 contains 16 residues. CDR1 is GEAIGNYY, CDR2 EKD, per germline. Concerning this clone itself: The translation of this DNA and the TCRdb protein of a much larger clone differ at residue 14, probably owing to a read error; the protein shown here is translated from the DNA.

TCRdb reapplied CATT to the multiplex PCR reads. The data show around 86,000 delta-chain clones, almost 1.5% seen once. Sequencing was performed on gamma-delta T cells from blood. This clonotype originated in a pool of human donors (malaria-infected and uninfected, not separated). No J gene was named, though the V gene is TRDV2; the table calls TRDD3, which could not be checked here. The CDR3, as DNA: TGTGCCTGTGACACCGTGGGGGATACTGAGACCGATAAACCCATCTTT. It specifies CACDTVGDTETDKPIF.